The source of this TCR beta chain is a study of cytotoxic CD8 clonotypes in ibrutinib-treated CLL. About the research overall: Response material was collected after a median around 12 months of treatment, range 6 to 36.

Germline CDR1 and CDR2: SGDLS and YYNGEE. CDR3 length: 15 amino acids. Trimming took off 0 bases at V and 0 bases at J, with 7 bases between the two ends. This table comes from immunoSEQ multiplex PCR, and its TCRdb copy is limited to in-frame clones, with some not included. The sample yields roughly 250,000 clones, 60% to 75% seen once. The study, taken as a whole, reports: A difference in sampling times existed between sustained-remission and progressing patients. Clonality grew at ibrutinib response; at progression, it decreased back toward baseline. Patients showed higher baseline clonality than age-matched healthy donors, and it tracked circulating CD8+ T-cell counts.

Note on this clone: Its cognate antigen is unknown.

The V gene is TRBV9, the J gene TRBJ2-4, with D possibly TRBD2 on 5 matching bases. The sample consisted of PBMCs, taken after 24 months of ibrutinib treatment. The TCR sequence derives from a human donor with chronic lymphocytic leukemia. CDR3 residues: CASSVAGSAKNIQYF. The CDR3 DNA is TGTGCCAGCAGCGTAGCGGGGTCAGCCAAAAACATTCAGTACTTC.